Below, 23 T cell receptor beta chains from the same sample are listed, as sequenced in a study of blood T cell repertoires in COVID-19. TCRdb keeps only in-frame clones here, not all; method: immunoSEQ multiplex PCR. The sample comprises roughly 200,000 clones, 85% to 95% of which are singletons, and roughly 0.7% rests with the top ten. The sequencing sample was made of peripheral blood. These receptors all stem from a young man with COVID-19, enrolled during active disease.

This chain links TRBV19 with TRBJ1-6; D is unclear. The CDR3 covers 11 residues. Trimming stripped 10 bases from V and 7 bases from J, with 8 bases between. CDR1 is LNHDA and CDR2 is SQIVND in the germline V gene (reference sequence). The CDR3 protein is CATGLNSPLHF. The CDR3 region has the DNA TGTGCCACCGGACTAAATTCACCCCTCCACTTT. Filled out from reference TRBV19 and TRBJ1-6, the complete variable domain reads DGGITQSPKYLFRKEGQNVTLSCEQNLNHDAMYWYRQDPGQGLRLIYYSQIVNDFQKGDIAEGYSVSREKKESFPLTVTSAQKNPTAFYLCATGLNSPLHFGNGTRLTVT.

The CDR3 protein is CASSPAGQGAKGYTF. CDR3 coding DNA: TGTGCCAGCAGCCCAGCGGGACAGGGGGCCAAGGGCTACACCTTC. This chain connects TRBV7-6 to TRBJ1-2, with 12 bases aligning to TRBD1. V lost 5 bases and J lost 8; bases outside the gene matches: 9. The CDR3 extends over 15 amino acids. The germline gives CDR1 SGHVS, CDR2 FNYEAQ.

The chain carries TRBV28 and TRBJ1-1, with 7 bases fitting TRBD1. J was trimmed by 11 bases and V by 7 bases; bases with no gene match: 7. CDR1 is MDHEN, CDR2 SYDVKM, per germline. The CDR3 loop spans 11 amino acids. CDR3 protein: CASISDRVAFF. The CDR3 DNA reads TGTGCCAGCATCTCCGACAGGGTGGCTTTCTTT. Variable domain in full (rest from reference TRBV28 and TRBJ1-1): DVKVTQSSRYLVKRTGEKVFLECVQDMDHENMFWYRQDPGLGLRLIYFSYDVKMKEKGDIPEGYSVSREKKERFSLILESASTNQTSMYLCASISDRVAFFGQGTRLTVV.

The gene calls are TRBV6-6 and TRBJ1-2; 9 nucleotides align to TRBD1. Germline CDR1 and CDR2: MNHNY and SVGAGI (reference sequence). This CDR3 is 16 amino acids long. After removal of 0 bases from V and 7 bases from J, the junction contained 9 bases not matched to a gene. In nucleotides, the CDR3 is TGTGCCAGCAGTTACTCACCGGGACAGGGTGCGTTTGGCTACACCTTC. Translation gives CASSYSPGQGAFGYTF.

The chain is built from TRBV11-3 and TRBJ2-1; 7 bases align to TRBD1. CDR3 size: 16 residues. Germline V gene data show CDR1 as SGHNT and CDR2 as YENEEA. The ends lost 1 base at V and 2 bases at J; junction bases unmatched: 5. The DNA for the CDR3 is TGTGCCAGCAGCTTAGCAGGGGGTAGTGCCTACAATGAGCAGTTCTTC. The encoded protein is CASSLAGGSAYNEQFF.

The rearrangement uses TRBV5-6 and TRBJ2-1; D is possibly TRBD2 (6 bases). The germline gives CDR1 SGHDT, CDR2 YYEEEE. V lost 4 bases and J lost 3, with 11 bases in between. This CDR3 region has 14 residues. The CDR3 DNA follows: TGTGCCAGCAGCGGGGGACTTTTCTACAATGAGCAGTTCTTC. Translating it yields CASSGGLFYNEQFF.

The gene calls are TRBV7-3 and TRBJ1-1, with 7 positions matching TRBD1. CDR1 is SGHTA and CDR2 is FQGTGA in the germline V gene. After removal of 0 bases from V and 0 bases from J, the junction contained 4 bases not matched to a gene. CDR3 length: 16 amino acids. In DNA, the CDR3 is TGTGCCAGCAGCTTAACCGGGGACAGATTGAACACTGAAGCTTTCTTT. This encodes CASSLTGDRLNTEAFF.

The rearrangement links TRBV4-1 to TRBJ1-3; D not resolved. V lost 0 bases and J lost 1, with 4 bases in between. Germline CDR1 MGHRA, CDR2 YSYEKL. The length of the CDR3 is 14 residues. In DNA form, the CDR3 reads TGCGCCAGCAGCCAAGACAGGTCTGGAAACACCATATATTTT. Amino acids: CASSQDRSGNTIYF.

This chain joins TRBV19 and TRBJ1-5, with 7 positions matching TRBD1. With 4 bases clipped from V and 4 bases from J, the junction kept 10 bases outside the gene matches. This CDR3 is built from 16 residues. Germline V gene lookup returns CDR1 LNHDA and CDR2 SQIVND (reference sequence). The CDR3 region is CASSTELVRGNQPQHF. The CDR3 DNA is TGTGCCAGTAGTACCGAGCTGGTCAGGGGGAATCAGCCCCAGCATTTT.

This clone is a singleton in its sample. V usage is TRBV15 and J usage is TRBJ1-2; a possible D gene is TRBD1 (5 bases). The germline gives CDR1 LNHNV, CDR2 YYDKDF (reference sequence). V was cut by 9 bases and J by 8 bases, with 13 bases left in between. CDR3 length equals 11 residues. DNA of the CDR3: TGTGCCACGATTTCAGGGTTAGGCTACACCTTC. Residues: CATISGLGYTF. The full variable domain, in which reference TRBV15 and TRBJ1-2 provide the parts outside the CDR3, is DAMVIQNPRYQVTQFGKPVTLSCSQTLNHNVMYWYQQKSSQAPKLLFHYYDKDFNNEADTPDNFQSRRPNTSFCFLDIRSPGLGDTAMYLCATISGLGYTFGSGTRLTVV.

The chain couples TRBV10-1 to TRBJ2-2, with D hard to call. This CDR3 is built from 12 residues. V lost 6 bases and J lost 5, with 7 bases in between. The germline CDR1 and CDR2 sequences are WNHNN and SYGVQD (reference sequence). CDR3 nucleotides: TGCGCCAGCAGCCGGAGTACCGGGGAGCTGTTTTTT. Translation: CASSRSTGELFF.

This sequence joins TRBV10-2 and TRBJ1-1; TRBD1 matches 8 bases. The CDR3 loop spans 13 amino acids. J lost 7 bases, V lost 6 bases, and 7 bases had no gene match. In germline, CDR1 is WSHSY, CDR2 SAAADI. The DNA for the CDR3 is TGCGCCAGCAGCCGGGACAGGAGTGTTGAAGCTTTCTTT. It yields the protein CASSRDRSVEAFF.

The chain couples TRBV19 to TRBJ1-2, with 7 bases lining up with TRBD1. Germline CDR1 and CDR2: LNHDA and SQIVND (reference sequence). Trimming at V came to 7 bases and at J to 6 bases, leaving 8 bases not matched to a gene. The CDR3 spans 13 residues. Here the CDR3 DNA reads TGTGCCAGTACCATAGGGACAGTGCATGGCTACACCTTC. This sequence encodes CASTIGTVHGYTF.

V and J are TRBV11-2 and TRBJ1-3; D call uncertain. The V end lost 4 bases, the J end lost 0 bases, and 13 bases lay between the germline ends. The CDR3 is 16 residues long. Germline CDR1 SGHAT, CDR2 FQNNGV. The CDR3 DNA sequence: TGTGCCAGCAGCTCTCCTGTTCTCTTCTCTGGAAACACCATATATTTT. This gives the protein CASSSPVLFSGNTIYF. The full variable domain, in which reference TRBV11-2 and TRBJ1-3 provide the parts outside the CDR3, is EAGVAQSPRYKIIEKRQSVAFWCNPISGHATLYWYQQILGQGPKLLIQFQNNGVVDDSQLPKDRFSAERLKGVDSTLKIQPAKLEDSAVYLCASSSPVLFSGNTIYFGEGSWLTVV.

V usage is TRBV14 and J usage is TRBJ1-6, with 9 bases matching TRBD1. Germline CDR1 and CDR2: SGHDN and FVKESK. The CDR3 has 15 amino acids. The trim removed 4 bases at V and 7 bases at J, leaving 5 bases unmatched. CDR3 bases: TGTGCCAGCAGCCCTAGGACAGGGGCGAATTCACCCCTCCACTTT. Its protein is CASSPRTGANSPLHF.

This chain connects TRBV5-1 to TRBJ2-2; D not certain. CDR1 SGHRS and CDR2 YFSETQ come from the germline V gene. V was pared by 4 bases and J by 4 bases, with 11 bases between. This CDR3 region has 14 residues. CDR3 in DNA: TGCGCCAGCAGCATAGTCATTAGCACCGGGGAGCTGTTTTTT. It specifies CASSIVISTGELFF.

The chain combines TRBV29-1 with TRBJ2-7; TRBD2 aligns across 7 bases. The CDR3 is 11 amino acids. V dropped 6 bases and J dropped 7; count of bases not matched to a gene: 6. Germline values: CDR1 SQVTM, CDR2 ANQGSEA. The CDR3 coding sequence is TGCAGCGTCCATATGGGGGGGGAGCAGTACTTC. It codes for CSVHMGGEQYF.

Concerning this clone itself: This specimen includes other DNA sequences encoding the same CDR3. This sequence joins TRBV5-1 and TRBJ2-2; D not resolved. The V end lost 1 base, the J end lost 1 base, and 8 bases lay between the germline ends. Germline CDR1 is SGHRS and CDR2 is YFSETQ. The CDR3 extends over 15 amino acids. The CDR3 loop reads CASSLRGQNTGELFF. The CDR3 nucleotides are TGCGCCAGCAGCTTGAGAGGCCAGAACACCGGGGAGCTGTTTTTT.

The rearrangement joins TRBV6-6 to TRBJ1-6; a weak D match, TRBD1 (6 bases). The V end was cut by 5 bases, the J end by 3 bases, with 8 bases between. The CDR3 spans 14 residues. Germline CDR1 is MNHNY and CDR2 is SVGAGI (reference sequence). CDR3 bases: TGTGCCAGCAGTACCAGGGGCTATAATTCACCCCTCCACTTT. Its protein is CASSTRGYNSPLHF.

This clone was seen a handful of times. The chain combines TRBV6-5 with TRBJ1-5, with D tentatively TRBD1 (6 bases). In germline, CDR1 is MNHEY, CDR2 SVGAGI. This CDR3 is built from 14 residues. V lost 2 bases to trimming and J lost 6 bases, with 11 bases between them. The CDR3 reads CASSYNRVTQPQHF. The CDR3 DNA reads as TGTGCCAGCAGTTACAACAGGGTTACTCAGCCCCAGCATTTT.

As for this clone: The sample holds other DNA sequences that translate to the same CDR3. The CDR3 loop is CASSPTGANVLTF. The DNA of the CDR3 is TGTGCCAGTAGTCCTACTGGGGCCAACGTCCTGACTTTC. The chain combines TRBV19 with TRBJ2-6; no clear D gene. From germline, CDR1 is LNHDA and CDR2 SQIVND (reference sequence). This CDR3 comprises 13 residues. The V and J ends lost 5 bases and 2 bases respectively, with 4 bases between them.

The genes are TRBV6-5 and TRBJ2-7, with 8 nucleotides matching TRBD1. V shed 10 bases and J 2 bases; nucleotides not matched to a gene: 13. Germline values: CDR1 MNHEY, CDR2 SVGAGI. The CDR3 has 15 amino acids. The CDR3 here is CATGKETGATYEQYF. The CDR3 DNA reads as TGTGCCACCGGGAAAGAGACAGGGGCCACCTACGAGCAGTACTTC.

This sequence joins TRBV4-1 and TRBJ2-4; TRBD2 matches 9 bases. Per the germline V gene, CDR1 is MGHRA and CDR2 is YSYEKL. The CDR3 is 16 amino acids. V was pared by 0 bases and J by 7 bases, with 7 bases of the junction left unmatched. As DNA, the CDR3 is TGCGCCAGCAGCCAAGATCCAGCGGGGGGCGGTAACATTCAGTACTTC. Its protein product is CASSQDPAGGGNIQYF.